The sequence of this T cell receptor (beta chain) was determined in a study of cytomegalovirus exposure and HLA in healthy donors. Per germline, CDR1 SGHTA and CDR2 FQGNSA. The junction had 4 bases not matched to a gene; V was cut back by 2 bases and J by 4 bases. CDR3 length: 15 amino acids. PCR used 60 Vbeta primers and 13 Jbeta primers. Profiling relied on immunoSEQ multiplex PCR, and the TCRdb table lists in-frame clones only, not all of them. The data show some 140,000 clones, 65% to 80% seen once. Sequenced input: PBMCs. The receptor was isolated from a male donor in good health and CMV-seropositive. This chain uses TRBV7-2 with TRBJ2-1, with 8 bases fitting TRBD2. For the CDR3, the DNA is TGTGCCAGCAGCTTATGGGCGGGAGGTTACAATGAGCAGTTCTTC. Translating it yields CASSLWAGGYNEQFF.